The 10 T cell receptor beta chains listed next were all sequenced from one sample in a study of blood T cell repertoires in COVID-19. Sequenced by immunoSEQ multiplex PCR; TCRdb stores in-frame clones only, minus some. The sample consists of about 60,000 clones, approximately 83% of them appearing once. Source material: peripheral blood. These receptors were collected from a man in his forties with acute or convalescent COVID-19.

The chain couples TRBV19 to TRBJ1-3; TRBD1 might be the D (6 bases). The CDR3 totals 16 residues. The V gene's germline CDR1 is LNHDA and CDR2 SQIVND (reference sequence). The V end lost 6 bases, the J end lost 0 bases, and 15 bases lay between the germline ends. In DNA form, the CDR3 reads TGTGCCAGTAGGAGGACAGCATCGTCCTCTGGAAACACCATATATTTT. Translation: CASRRTASSSGNTIYF. The entire variable domain, with the rest obtained from reference TRBV19 and TRBJ1-3, is as follows: DGGITQSPKYLFRKEGQNVTLSCEQNLNHDAMYWYRQDPGQGLRLIYYSQIVNDFQKGDIAEGYSVSREKKESFPLTVTSAQKNPTAFYLCASRRTASSSGNTIYFGEGSWLTVV.

The chain employs TRBV7-9 and TRBJ1-4; 8 bases fit TRBD1. J was trimmed by 6 bases and V by 1 base; bases with no gene match: 4. CDR3 length: 15 amino acids. Germline loops: CDR1 SEHNR, CDR2 FQNEAQ (reference sequence). The CDR3 loop is CASSLVSGGDEKLFF. The CDR3 DNA reads as TGTGCCAGCAGCTTAGTGTCAGGGGGCGATGAAAAACTGTTTTTT.

The V gene is TRBV5-8, the J gene TRBJ2-1; 8 bases align to TRBD1. J was trimmed by 4 bases and V by 4 bases; bases with no gene match: 13. CDR1 SGHTS and CDR2 YDEGEE come from the germline V gene. CDR3 length: 17 residues. CDR3 sequence (DNA): TGTGCCAGCAGCCACGCCCTACCGGGACAGGTATACAATGAGCAGTTCTTC. It is translated as CASSHALPGQVYNEQFF. Variable domain in full (rest from reference TRBV5-8 and TRBJ2-1): EAGVTQSPTHLIKTRGQQATLRCSPISGHTSVYWYQQALGLGLQFLLWYDEGEERNRGNFPPRFSGRQFPNYSSELNVNALELEDSALYLCASSHALPGQVYNEQFFGPGTRLTVL.

This chain joins TRBV24-1 and TRBJ2-2; perhaps TRBD2 as D (6 bases). Germline assignment: CDR1 KGHDR and CDR2 SFDVKD. The CDR3 extends over 12 amino acids. The V end lost 4 bases, the J end lost 8 bases, and 7 bases lay between the germline ends. The DNA of the CDR3 is TGTGCCACCAGTGAGGCGGGGGGGGAGCTGTTTTTT. This translates into CATSEAGGELFF.

The chain combines TRBV3-1 (or the pseudogene TRBV3-2) with TRBJ2-1; D is possibly TRBD1 (7 bases). V was cut by 3 bases and J by 6 bases, with 21 bases left in between. Germline V gene data show CDR1 as LGHDT and CDR2 as YNNKEL (reference sequence). The CDR3 has 17 amino acids. CDR3 amino acids: CASSHQDRRGLGNEQFF. DNA for the CDR3: TGTGCCAGCAGCCACCAAGACCGGAGGGGGCTTGGCAATGAGCAGTTCTTC.

This clone was seen only once. The rearrangement joins TRBV10-3 to TRBJ1-2; D is perhaps TRBD1 (5 bases). Germline loops: CDR1 ENHRY, CDR2 SYGVKD. V dropped 0 bases and J dropped 3 bases, with 11 bases sitting between them. This CDR3 comprises 15 residues. The CDR3 DNA sequence: TGTGCCATCAGTGAGTCAGGCAGGGCGGACTATGGCTACACCTTC. It specifies CAISESGRADYGYTF.

This clone was detected only a few times. The V call is TRBV7-3, the J call TRBJ2-7; 8 bases map to TRBD1. Germline values: CDR1 SGHTA, CDR2 FQGTGA. The trim removed 4 bases at V and 7 bases at J, leaving 9 bases unmatched. The CDR3 spans 14 residues. CDR3 residues: CASSSGQESREQYF. The CDR3, as DNA: TGTGCCAGCAGCTCGGGACAGGAGTCGAGGGAGCAGTACTTC. The full variable domain, completed using reference TRBV7-3 and TRBJ2-7, is GAGVSQTPSNKVTEKGKYVELRCDPISGHTALYWYRQSLGQGPEFLIYFQGTGAADDSGLPNDRFFAVRPEGSVSTLKIQRTERGDSAVYLCASSSGQESREQYFGPGTRLTVT.

V gene TRBV3-1 (or the pseudogene TRBV3-2) combines with J gene TRBJ1-2; D call uncertain. V was clipped by 0 bases and J by 4 bases, with 12 bases between them. Looked up from germline, CDR1 is LGHDT and CDR2 is YNNKEL (reference sequence). The CDR3 runs to 15 residues. The CDR3 protein is CASSQDTQASYGYTF. The DNA for the CDR3 is TGTGCCAGCAGCCAAGATACCCAGGCCTCCTATGGCTACACCTTC.

J is TRBJ1-6 and V is TRBV6-5; 7 bases agree with TRBD1. The junction had 5 bases not matched to a gene; V was cut back by 2 bases and J by 10 bases. Germline V gene data show CDR1 as MNHEY and CDR2 as SVGAGI. The CDR3 consists of 14 residues. The CDR3 sequence: CASSYNRGGSPLHF. CDR3 in DNA: TGTGCCAGCAGTTACAACAGGGGTGGGTCACCCCTCCACTTT.

The chain recombines TRBV11-2 with TRBJ2-7; 9 bases are a match to TRBD2. The CDR3 length is 15 residues. V lost 2 bases and J lost 6; bases outside the gene matches: 8. Germline loops: CDR1 SGHAT, CDR2 FQNNGV. The CDR3 here is CASSLSGGNGGEQYF. CDR3 DNA: TGTGCCAGCAGCTTAAGCGGGGGGAACGGTGGCGAGCAGTACTTC. The variable domain in full, with the rest retrieved from reference TRBV11-2 and TRBJ2-7, is EAGVAQSPRYKIIEKRQSVAFWCNPISGHATLYWYQQILGQGPKLLIQFQNNGVVDDSQLPKDRFSAERLKGVDSTLKIQPAKLEDSAVYLCASSLSGGNGGEQYFGPGTRLTVT.